These T cell receptor beta chains were read from a single sample in a study of T cell responses to AZD1222 COVID-19 vaccine. The method was immunoSEQ multiplex PCR; TCRdb's version includes in-frame clones alone and lacks a portion of them. The table shows 20,000 to 25,000 clones, with about nine tenths occurring only once. The sequences come from peripheral blood, collected 28 days after the second AZD1222 dose. The receptors here all came from an adult who received the AZD1222 COVID-19 vaccine. The CDR3 runs from the conserved cysteine through the conserved F or W. Each record gives: J gene, D gene, V gene, clone size, CDR3 protein, CDR3 DNA. D genes are given only for firm matches. Not every row has a clone size; where given, it reads once, few, many or a size class.

TRBJ1-1	NA	TRBV2	NA	CASILYTNTEAFF	TGTGCCAGCATATTATATACAAACACTGAAGCTTTCTTT
TRBJ2-1	NA	TRBV10-3	NA	CAISESEKNVRFF	TGTGCCATCAGTGAGTCCGAGAAAAATGTTCGGTTCTTC
TRBJ2-2	TRBD2	TRBV9	NA	CASSVGGGSIDAGELFF	TGTGCCAGCAGCGTAGGCGGCGGGAGCATCGACGCCGGGGAGCTGTTTTTT
TRBJ2-1	NA	TRBV7-9	few	CASSAIAVTYNEQFF	TGTGCCAGCAGCGCTATAGCGGTTACCTACAATGAGCAGTTCTTC
TRBJ2-3	TRBD2	TRBV28	NA	CASSQLAGVAIEEADTQYF	TGTGCCAGCAGCCAACTAGCGGGAGTGGCAATCGAAGAAGCCGATACGCAGTATTTT
TRBJ1-1	NA	TRBV12-3/TRBV12-4	NA	CASSLQLNTEAFF	TGTGCCAGCAGTTTACAGCTGAACACTGAAGCTTTCTTT
TRBJ1-3	TRBD1	TRBV6-1	NA	CASREGTGTGNTIYF	TGTGCCAGCCGTGAGGGGACAGGGACTGGAAACACCATATATTTT
TRBJ1-1	NA	TRBV7-6	NA	CASSLGENTEAFF	TGTGCCAGCAGCTTAGGAGAGAACACTGAAGCTTTCTTT
TRBJ1-4	NA	TRBV24-1	NA	CATSEASGNSEKLFF	TGTGCCACCAGTGAGGCTTCAGGGAATAGTGAAAAACTGTTTTTT
TRBJ2-3	NA	TRBV2	few	CASRGNTDTQYF	TGTGCCAGCAGGGGGAACACAGATACGCAGTATTTT
TRBJ1-2	NA	TRBV5-1	NA	CASSLARNYGYTF	TGCGCCAGCAGCTTGGCAAGAAACTATGGCTACACCTTC
TRBJ2-7	TRBD1	TRBV6-2/TRBV6-3	NA	CASSLQRDRGMYEQYF	TGTGCCAGCAGTTTACAACGGGACAGGGGGATGTACGAGCAGTACTTC
TRBJ1-2	NA	TRBV15	NA	CATSRVNYGYTF	TGTGCCACCAGCAGGGTTAACTATGGCTACACCTTC